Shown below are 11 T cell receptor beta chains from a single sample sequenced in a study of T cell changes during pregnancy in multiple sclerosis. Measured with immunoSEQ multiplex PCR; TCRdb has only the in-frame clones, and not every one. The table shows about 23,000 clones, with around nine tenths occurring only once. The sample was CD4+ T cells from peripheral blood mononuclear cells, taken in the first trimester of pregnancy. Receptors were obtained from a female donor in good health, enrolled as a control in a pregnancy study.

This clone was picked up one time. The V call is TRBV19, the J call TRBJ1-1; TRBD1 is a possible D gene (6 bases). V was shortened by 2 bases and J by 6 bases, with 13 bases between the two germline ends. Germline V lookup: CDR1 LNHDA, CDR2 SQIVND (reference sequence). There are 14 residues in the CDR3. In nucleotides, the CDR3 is TGTGCCAGTAGTATACCAGGGGAAATCTCTGAAGCTTTCTTT. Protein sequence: CASSIPGEISEAFF. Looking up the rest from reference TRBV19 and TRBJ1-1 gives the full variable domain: DGGITQSPKYLFRKEGQNVTLSCEQNLNHDAMYWYRQDPGQGLRLIYYSQIVNDFQKGDIAEGYSVSREKKESFPLTVTSAQKNPTAFYLCASSIPGEISEAFFGQGTRLTVV.

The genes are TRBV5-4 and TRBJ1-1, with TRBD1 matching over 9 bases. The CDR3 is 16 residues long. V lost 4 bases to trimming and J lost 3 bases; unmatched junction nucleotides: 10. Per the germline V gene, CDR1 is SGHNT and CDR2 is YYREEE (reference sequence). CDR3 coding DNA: TGTGCCAGCAGCACGGACAGGGGAGCTGCCGACACTGAAGCTTTCTTT. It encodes CASSTDRGAADTEAFF.

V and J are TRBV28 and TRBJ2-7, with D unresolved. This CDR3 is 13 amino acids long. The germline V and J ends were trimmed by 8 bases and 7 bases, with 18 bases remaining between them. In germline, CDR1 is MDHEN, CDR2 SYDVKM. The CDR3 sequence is CASEGPLEQEQYF. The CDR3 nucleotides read TGTGCCAGCGAAGGCCCCTTGGAGCAAGAGCAGTACTTC. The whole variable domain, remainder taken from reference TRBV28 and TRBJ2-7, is DVKVTQSSRYLVKRTGEKVFLECVQDMDHENMFWYRQDPGLGLRLIYFSYDVKMKEKGDIPEGYSVSREKKERFSLILESASTNQTSMYLCASEGPLEQEQYFGPGTRLTVT.

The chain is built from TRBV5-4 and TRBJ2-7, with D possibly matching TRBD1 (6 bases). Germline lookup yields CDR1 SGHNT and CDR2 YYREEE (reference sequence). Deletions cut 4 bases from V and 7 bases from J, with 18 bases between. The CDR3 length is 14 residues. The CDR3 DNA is TGTGCCAGCAGCCTCCGGACTCCTCAGGGGGAGCAGTACTTC. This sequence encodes CASSLRTPQGEQYF.

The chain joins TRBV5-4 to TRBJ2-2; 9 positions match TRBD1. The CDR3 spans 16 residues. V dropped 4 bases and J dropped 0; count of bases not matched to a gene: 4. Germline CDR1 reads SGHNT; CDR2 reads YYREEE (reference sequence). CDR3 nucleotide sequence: TGTGCCAGCAGCCCCCGACAGGGGGCGAACACCGGGGAGCTGTTTTTT. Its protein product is CASSPRQGANTGELFF.

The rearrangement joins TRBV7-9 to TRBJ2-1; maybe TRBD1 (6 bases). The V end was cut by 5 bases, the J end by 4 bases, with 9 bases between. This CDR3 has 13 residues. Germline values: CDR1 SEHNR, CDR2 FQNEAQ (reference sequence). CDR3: CASSPGQYNEQFF. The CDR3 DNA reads TGTGCCAGCAGCCCTGGACAGTACAATGAGCAGTTCTTC.

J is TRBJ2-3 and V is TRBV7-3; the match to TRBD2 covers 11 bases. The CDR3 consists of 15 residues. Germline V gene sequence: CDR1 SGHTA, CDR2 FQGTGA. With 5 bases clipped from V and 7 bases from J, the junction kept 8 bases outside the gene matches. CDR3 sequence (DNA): TGTGCCAGCAGCGAAAATAGCGGGGGGGCAAATACGCAGTATTTT. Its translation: CASSENSGGANTQYF. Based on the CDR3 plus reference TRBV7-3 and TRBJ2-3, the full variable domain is GAGVSQTPSNKVTEKGKYVELRCDPISGHTALYWYRQSLGQGPEFLIYFQGTGAADDSGLPNDRFFAVRPEGSVSTLKIQRTERGDSAVYLCASSENSGGANTQYFGPGTRLTVL.

This CDR3 is CASSLSAAWHGYTF. The CDR3 DNA sequence: TGTGCCAGCAGTTTATCCGCAGCGTGGCATGGCTACACCTTC. The chain uses TRBV27 and TRBJ1-2; D ambiguous. This CDR3 is 14 amino acids long. CDR1 and CDR2 (germline): MNHEY, SMNVEV (reference sequence). Trimming removed 0 bases from V and 6 bases from J, with 11 bases in between.

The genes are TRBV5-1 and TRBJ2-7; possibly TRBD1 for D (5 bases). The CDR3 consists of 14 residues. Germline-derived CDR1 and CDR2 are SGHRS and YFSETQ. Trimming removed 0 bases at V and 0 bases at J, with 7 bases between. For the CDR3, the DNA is TGCGCCAGCAGCTTGGGACAGAGCTCCTACGAGCAGTACTTC. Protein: CASSLGQSSYEQYF.

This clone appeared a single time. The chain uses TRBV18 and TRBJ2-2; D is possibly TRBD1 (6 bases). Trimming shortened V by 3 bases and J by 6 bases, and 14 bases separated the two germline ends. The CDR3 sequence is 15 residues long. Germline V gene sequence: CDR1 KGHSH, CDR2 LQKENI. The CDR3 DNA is TGTGCCAGCTCACCTAGGGGGACGGTGGCCGGGGAGCTGTTTTTT. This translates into CASSPRGTVAGELFF.

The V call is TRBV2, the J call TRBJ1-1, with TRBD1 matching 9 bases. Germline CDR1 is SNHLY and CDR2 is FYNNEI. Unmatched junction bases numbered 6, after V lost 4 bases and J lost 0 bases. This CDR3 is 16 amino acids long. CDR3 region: CASSGEDRGVNTEAFF. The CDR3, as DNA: TGTGCCAGCAGTGGGGAGGACAGGGGAGTGAACACTGAAGCTTTCTTT.